The present T cell receptor beta chain was sequenced within a study of blood T cells in healthy people across ages. Study-wide background: Template switching picked up about one barcoded beta molecule for each two T cells.

With 5 bases clipped from V and 0 bases from J, the junction kept 2 bases outside the gene matches. Per the germline V gene, CDR1 is ENHRY and CDR2 is SYGVKD. CDR3 size: 14 residues. No fewer than 6.5 million PBMCs went into each sample. A second 7 to 11 cycle PCR used barcoded and J-beta primers. Via MiXCR, TCRdb re-called the 5' RACE reads, giving one row per CDR3 protein. Of 650,000 to 700,000 distinct CDR3 sequences in the sample, roughly 30% were seen once. Broader study findings: In older individuals, TCR beta diversity per million T cells was lower, falling roughly linearly with age.

This clonotype showed up many times. Its antigen is not identified. The V and J genes are TRBV10-3 and TRBJ1-1; TRBD1 matches 8 bases. Sequenced sample: blood. This receptor was obtained from a woman older than 75 in good health. The chain's CDR3 is CAISIQGVNTEAFF. CDR3 coding DNA: TGTGCCATCAGTATACAGGGGGTGAACACTGAAGCTTTCTTT.